What follows is one TCR beta chain and its context. Germline V CDR1 and CDR2: MNHEY, SVGEGT. The length of the CDR3 is 14 residues. Trimming shortened V by 2 bases and J by 0 bases, and 6 bases separated the two germline ends. This record belongs to a study of blood T cell repertoires in COVID-19. Study overall: PBMCs, B-cell-depleted T cells, or T cells provided the cDNA or gDNA that made up the material.

Authors' data handling: Amplified reference gene primers provided the basis for estimating nucleated cell counts. Clones were read by immunoSEQ multiplex PCR, and TCRdb kept only the in-frame ones, dropping some. The V and J calls and clone size come from that table; D and trimming were worked out from the DNA. The table records 65,000 to 90,000 clones, 80% to 90% of them present only once. The specimen was peripheral blood. The sequence derives from a human donor in a cohort sampled during active COVID-19. The gene calls are TRBV6-2 or TRBV6-3 and TRBJ2-3; D gene uncertain. The CDR3 coding sequence is TGTGCCAGCAGTTACGGCCTTAGCACAGATACGCAGTATTTT. Protein: CASSYGLSTDTQYF.